These 5 T cell receptor beta chains were all obtained from the same sample, sequenced in a study of blood T cell repertoires in COVID-19. Measured with immunoSEQ multiplex PCR; TCRdb has only the in-frame clones, and not every one. The sample lists 190,000 or so clones; approximately 90% were seen once. The sequencing sample was made of PBMCs or T cells enriched from blood (not recorded which). The source of these receptors is a man under 40 who had recovered from COVID-19.

The chain recombines TRBV19 with TRBJ2-3; 9 bases map to TRBD1. V lost 7 bases and J lost 5; bases outside the gene matches: 10. CDR1 is LNHDA, CDR2 SQIVND, per germline (reference sequence). The CDR3 contains 15 residues. CDR3 coding DNA: TGTGCCAGTACTTACTCCGGGACAGGGAGAGATACGCAGTATTTT. It specifies CASTYSGTGRDTQYF.

The CDR3 spells CASSDPRWDRGSNEQFF. Written as DNA, the CDR3 is TGCGCCAGCAGTGATCCTAGGTGGGACAGGGGTTCCAATGAGCAGTTCTTC. This chain joins TRBV10-2 and TRBJ2-1; 10 bases align to TRBD1. J lost 6 bases, V lost 3 bases, and 11 bases had no gene match. This CDR3 contains 17 residues. Looked up from germline, CDR1 is WSHSY and CDR2 is SAAADI.

The chain joins TRBV30 to TRBJ2-7; the D gene is possibly TRBD1 (6 bases). The CDR3 has 13 amino acids. Germline-derived CDR1 and CDR2 are GTSNPN and SVGIG (reference sequence). Trimming removed 1 base from V and 2 bases from J, with 9 bases in between. CDR3: CAWSARTAYEQYF. Here the CDR3 DNA reads TGTGCCTGGAGTGCTAGGACAGCCTACGAGCAGTACTTC.

The J gene is TRBJ2-3, the V gene TRBV29-1; D may be TRBD2 (5 bases). V gave up 4 bases and J gave up 3 bases, with 14 bases separating them. The CDR3 contains 14 residues. Germline CDR1 SQVTM, CDR2 ANQGSEA. This chain's CDR3 is CSVVGLSTTDTQYF. The DNA of the CDR3 is TGCAGCGTTGTCGGACTTTCTACAACAGATACGCAGTATTTT.

The rearrangement links TRBV14 to TRBJ2-5; 12 positions match TRBD2. The germline CDR1 and CDR2 sequences are SGHDN and FVKESK. The CDR3 runs 17 residues. V shed 3 bases, J shed 4 bases, and the junction held 9 bases outside the gene matches. The CDR3 nucleotides read TGTGCCAGCAGCCAGCTAGCGGGAGGGGTGATAATAGAGACCCAGTACTTC. Residues: CASSQLAGGVIIETQYF.